The present entry profiles one TCR beta chain with its context. Its specificity is not known. The entry originates in a study of identical twins. A single record per CDR3 protein comes from TCRdb applying MiXCR to the 5' RACE reads. The sample lists 1.5 million to 2 million distinct CDR3 sequences, less than 35% occurring once. Broader study findings: Sequences that were out-of-frame, alpha and twin-shared displayed an excess of low generation probability. With beta out-of-frame sequences, excess sharing by twins was weaker. For cord blood, abundant beta clonotypes had fewer insertions, unlike memory repertoires, which showed none.

The sample taken for sequencing was cord blood. The receptor was isolated from a newborn girl in good health.

CDR3 in amino acids: CASSETVIQPQHF. CDR3 DNA: TGTGCCAGCAGTGAAACGGTTATTCAGCCCCAGCATTTT. The chain links TRBV6-1 to TRBJ1-5; D is undetermined. Trimming took 2 bases from V and 6 from J, leaving 8 bases between them. Per germline, CDR1 MNHNS and CDR2 SASEGT. This CDR3 spans 13 amino acids.